The T cell receptor (beta chain) described here comes from a study of blood T cells in healthy people across ages. The study, taken as a whole, reports: Age advanced and TCR beta diversity per million T cells fell, roughly linearly.

This CDR3 is 12 amino acids long. V lost 5 bases and J lost 9, with 10 bases in between. A second PCR of about 7 to 12 cycles used a sample-barcoded 5' primer and a J-beta primer mix. TCRdb fed the 5' RACE reads into MiXCR, producing one record per CDR3 protein. The sample holds about 640,000 distinct CDR3 sequences; approximately 59% are singletons and the top ten take 30% to 45%. This clonotype has just one count. Its antigen is unknown. This receptor was taken from a man in his sixties in good health. Sequencing was performed on blood. This chain joins TRBV12-3 or TRBV12-4 and TRBJ1-4; no definite D call. In DNA form, the CDR3 reads TGTGCCAGCAGTGGTCAATCGCAAAAACTGTTTTTT. Its protein is CASSGQSQKLFF.